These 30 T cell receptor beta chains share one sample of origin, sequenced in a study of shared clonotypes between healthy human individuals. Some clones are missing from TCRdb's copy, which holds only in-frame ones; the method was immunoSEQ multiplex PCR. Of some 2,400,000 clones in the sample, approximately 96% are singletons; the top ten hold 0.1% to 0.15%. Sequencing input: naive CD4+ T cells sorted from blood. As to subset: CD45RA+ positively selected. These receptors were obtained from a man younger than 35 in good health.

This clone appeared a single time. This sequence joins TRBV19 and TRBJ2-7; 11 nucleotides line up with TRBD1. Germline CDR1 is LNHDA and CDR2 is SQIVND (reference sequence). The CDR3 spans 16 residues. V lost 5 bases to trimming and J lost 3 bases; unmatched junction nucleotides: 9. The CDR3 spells CASSPTLGQGVYEQYF. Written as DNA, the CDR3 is TGTGCCAGTAGTCCAACCCTGGGACAGGGGGTCTACGAGCAGTACTTC.

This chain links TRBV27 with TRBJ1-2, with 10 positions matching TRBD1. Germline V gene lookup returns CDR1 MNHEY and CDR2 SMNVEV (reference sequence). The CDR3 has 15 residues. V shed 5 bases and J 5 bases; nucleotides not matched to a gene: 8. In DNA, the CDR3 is TGTGCCAGCAGTCGTCGGACAGGGGGGTTGTATGGCTACACCTTC. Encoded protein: CASSRRTGGLYGYTF.

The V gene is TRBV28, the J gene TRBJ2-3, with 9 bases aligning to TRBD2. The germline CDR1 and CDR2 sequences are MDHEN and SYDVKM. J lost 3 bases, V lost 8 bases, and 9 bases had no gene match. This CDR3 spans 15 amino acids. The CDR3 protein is CASGRRGGLTDTQYF. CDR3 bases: TGTGCCAGCGGACGGCGGGGGGGCCTTACAGATACGCAGTATTTT.

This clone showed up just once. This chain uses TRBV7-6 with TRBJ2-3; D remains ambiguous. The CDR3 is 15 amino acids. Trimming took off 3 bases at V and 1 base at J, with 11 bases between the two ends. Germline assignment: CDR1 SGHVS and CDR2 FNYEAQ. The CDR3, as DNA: TGTGCCAGCAGCTTCTTGGCGGATGGCACAGATACGCAGTATTTT. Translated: CASSFLADGTDTQYF.

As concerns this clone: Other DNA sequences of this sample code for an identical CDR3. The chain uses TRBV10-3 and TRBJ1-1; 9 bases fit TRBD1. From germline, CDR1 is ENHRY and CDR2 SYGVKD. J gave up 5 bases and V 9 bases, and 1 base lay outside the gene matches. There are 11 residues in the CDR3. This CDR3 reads CAIGQGTEAFF. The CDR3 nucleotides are TGTGCCATTGGACAGGGGACTGAAGCTTTCTTT.

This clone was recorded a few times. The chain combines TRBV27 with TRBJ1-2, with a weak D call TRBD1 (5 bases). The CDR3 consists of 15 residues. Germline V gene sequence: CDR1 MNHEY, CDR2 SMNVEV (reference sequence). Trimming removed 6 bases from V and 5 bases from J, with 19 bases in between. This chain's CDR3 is CASSLSGRGSYGYTF. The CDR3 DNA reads TGTGCCAGCAGCCTATCAGGGAGGGGTTCTTATGGCTACACCTTC.

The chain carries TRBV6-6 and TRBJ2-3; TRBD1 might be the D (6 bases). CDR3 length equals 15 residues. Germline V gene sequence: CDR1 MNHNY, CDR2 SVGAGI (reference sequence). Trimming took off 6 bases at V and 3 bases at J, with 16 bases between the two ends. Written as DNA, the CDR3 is TGTGCCAGCAGGCCGACAGGTGGTTCGACAGATACGCAGTATTTT. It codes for CASRPTGGSTDTQYF.

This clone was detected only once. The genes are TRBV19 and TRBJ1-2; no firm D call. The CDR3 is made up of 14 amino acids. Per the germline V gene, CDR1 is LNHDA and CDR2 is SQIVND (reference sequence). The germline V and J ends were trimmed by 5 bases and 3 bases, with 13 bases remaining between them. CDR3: CASSQPGDHYGYTF. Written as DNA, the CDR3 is TGTGCCAGTAGTCAGCCGGGCGACCACTATGGCTACACCTTC. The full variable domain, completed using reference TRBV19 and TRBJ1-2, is DGGITQSPKYLFRKEGQNVTLSCEQNLNHDAMYWYRQDPGQGLRLIYYSQIVNDFQKGDIAEGYSVSREKKESFPLTVTSAQKNPTAFYLCASSQPGDHYGYTFGSGTRLTVV.

In DNA form, the CDR3 reads TGCGCCAGCAGGCCCTCCTCAGGGAAGAGGGTAGGTGGCTACACCTTC. This codes for CASRPSSGKRVGGYTF. J is TRBJ1-2 and V is TRBV10-1; tentatively, D is TRBD1 (5 bases). Trimming removed 6 bases at V and 7 bases at J, with 24 bases between. CDR3 length: 16 amino acids. From germline, CDR1 is WNHNN and CDR2 SYGVQD (reference sequence).

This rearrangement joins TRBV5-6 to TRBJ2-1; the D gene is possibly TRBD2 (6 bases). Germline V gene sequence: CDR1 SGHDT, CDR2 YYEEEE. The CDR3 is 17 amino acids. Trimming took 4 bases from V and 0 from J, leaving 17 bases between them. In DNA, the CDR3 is TGTGCCAGCAGCCGAGCGTATGGGACTGCCTCCTACAATGAGCAGTTCTTC. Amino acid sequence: CASSRAYGTASYNEQFF.

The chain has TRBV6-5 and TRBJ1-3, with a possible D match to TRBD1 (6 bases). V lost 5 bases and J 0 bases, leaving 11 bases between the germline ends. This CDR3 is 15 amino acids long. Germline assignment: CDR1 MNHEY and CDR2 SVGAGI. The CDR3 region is CASSAGGLSGNTIYF. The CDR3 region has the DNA TGTGCCAGCAGTGCGGGGGGCCTCTCTGGAAACACCATATATTTT.

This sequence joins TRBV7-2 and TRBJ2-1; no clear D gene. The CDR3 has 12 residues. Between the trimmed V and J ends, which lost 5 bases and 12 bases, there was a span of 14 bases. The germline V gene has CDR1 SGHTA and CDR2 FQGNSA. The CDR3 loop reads CASSPDKGAQFF. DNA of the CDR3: TGTGCCAGCAGCCCCGATAAGGGCGCGCAGTTCTTC.

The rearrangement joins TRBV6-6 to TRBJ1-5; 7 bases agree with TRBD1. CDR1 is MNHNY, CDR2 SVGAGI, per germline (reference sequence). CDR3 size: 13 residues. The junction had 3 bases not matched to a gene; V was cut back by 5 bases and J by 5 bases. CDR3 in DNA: TGTGCCAGCAGTGCGACAGGGTATCAGCCCCAGCATTTT. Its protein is CASSATGYQPQHF.

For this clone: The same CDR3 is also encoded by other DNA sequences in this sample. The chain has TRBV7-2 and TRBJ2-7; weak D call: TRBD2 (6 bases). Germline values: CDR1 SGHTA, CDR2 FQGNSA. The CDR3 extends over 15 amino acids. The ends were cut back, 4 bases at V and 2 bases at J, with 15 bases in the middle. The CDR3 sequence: CASSSQGTGPYEQYF. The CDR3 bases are TGTGCCAGCAGCTCACAAGGGACTGGCCCCTACGAGCAGTACTTC.

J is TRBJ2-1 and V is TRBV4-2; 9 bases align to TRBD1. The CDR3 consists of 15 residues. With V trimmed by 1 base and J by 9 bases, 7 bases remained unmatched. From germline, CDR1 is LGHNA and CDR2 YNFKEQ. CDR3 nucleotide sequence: TGTGCCAGCAGCCAAGTCCGGACAGGGGATGCTGAGCAGTTCTTC. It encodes CASSQVRTGDAEQFF.

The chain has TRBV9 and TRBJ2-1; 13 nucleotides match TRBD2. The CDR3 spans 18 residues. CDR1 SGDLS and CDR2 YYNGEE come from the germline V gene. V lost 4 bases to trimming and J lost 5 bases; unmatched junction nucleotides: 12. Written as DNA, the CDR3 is TGTGCCAGCAGCCTTACTAGCGGGGGGGCCCTCGGGCACAATGAGCAGTTCTTC. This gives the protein CASSLTSGGALGHNEQFF.

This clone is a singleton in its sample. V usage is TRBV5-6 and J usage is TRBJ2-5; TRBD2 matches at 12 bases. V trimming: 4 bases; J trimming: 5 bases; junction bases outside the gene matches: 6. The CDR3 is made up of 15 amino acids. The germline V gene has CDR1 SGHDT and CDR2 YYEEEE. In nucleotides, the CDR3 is TGTGCCAGCAGCCCGGGACTAGCGGGTTATGAGACCCAGTACTTC. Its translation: CASSPGLAGYETQYF.

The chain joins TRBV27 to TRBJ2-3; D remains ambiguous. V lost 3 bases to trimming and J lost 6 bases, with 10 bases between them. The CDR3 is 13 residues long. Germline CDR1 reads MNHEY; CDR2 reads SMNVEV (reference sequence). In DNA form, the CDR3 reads TGTGCCAGCAGTTTCGGGCTCTGGGATACGCAGTATTTT. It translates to CASSFGLWDTQYF.

The CDR3, as DNA: TGTGCCTGGGAGAACCAGGGACGCACTGAAGCTTTCTTT. Its translation is CAWENQGRTEAFF. The V and J genes are TRBV30 and TRBJ1-1, with D possibly TRBD1 on 5 matching bases. V shed 5 bases and J shed 4 bases, with 14 bases lying between them. Germline loops: CDR1 GTSNPN, CDR2 SVGIG (reference sequence). The CDR3 is 13 residues long.

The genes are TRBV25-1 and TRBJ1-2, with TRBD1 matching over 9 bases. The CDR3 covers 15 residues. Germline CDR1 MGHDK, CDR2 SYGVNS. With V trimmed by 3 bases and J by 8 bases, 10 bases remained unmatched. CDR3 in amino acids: CASSDPDRGERGYTF. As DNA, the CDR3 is TGTGCCAGCAGTGATCCTGACAGGGGGGAGCGGGGCTACACCTTC.

The CDR3 bases are TGTGCCAGCAGGGGACGGCTCCTTGAAGCTTTCTTT. This encodes CASRGRLLEAFF. The rearrangement joins TRBV2 to TRBJ1-1; D possibly corresponds to TRBD1 (5 bases). The CDR3 length is 12 residues. CDR1 is SNHLY, CDR2 FYNNEI, per germline. Trimming took 6 bases from V and 7 from J, leaving 12 bases between them.

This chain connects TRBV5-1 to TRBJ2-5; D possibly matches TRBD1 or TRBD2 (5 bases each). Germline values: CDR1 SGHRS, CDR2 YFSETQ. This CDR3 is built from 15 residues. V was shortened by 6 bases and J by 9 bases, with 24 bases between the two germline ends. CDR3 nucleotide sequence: TGCGCCAGCACCACCGATGGGACGCCCGGGACGGCCCAGTACTTC. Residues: CASTTDGTPGTAQYF. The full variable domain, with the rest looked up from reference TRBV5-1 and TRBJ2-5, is KAGVTQTPRYLIKTRGQQVTLSCSPISGHRSVSWYQQTPGQGLQFLFEYFSETQRNKGNFPGRFSGRQFSNSRSEMNVSTLELGDSALYLCASTTDGTPGTAQYFGPGTRLLVL.

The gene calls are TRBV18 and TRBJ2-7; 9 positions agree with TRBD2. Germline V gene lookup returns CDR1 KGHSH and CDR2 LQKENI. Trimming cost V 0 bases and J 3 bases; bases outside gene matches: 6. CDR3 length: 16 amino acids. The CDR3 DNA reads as TGTGCCAGCTCACCACCGGTGGGCGGGGGGGACTACGAGCAGTACTTC. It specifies CASSPPVGGGDYEQYF.

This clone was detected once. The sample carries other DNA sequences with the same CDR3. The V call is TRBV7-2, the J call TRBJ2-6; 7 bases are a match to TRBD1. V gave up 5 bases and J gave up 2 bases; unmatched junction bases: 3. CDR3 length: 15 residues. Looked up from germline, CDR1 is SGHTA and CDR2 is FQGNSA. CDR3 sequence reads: CASSPTGAGANVLTF. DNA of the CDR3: TGTGCCAGCAGCCCAACAGGGGCTGGGGCCAACGTCCTGACTTTC.

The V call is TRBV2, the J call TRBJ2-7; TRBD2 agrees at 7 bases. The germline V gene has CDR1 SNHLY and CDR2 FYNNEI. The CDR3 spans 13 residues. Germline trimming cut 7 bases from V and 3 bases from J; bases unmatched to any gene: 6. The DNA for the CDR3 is TGTGCCAGCACCGCGGCTAGCGGCTACGAGCAGTACTTC. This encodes CASTAASGYEQYF. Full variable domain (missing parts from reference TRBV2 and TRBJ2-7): EPEVTQTPSHQVTQMGQEVILRCVPISNHLYFYWYRQILGQKVEFLVSFYNNEISEKSEIFDDQFSVERPDGSNFTLKIRSTKLEDSAMYFCASTAASGYEQYFGPGTRLTVT.

The CDR3 reads CAWSVEFNQPQHF. CDR3 bases: TGTGCCTGGAGTGTAGAATTCAATCAGCCCCAGCATTTT. The V call is TRBV30, the J call TRBJ1-5; D gene unclear. CDR3 length: 13 amino acids. V shed 0 bases and J shed 3 bases, with 6 bases lying between them. The germline V gene encodes CDR1 GTSNPN and CDR2 SVGIG (reference sequence).

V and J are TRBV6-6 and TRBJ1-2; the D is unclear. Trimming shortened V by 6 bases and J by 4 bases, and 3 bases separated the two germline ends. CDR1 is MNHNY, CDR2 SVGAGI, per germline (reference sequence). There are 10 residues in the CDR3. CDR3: CASRSYGYTF. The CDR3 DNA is TGTGCCAGCAGGAGCTATGGCTACACCTTC.

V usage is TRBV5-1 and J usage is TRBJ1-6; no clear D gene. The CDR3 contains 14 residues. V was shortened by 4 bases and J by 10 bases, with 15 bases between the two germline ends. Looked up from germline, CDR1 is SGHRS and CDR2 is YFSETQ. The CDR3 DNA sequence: TGCGCCAGCAGCCCGAGGGAGAGCTCATCACCCCTCCACTTT. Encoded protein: CASSPRESSSPLHF.

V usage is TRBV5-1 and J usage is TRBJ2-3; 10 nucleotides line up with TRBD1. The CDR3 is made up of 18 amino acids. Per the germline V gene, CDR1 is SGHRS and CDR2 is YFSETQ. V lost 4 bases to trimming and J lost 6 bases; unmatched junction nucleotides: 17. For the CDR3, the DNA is TGCGCCAGCAGCGGGGACAGGGGAATTTGGTCAATGGGGGATACGCAGTATTTT. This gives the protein CASSGDRGIWSMGDTQYF.

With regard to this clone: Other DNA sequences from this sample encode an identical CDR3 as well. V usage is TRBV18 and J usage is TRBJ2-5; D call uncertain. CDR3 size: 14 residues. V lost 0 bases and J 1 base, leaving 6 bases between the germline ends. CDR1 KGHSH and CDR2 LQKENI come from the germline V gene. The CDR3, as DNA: TGTGCCAGCTCACCACCAACAGTCCAAGAGACCCAGTACTTC. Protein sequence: CASSPPTVQETQYF.